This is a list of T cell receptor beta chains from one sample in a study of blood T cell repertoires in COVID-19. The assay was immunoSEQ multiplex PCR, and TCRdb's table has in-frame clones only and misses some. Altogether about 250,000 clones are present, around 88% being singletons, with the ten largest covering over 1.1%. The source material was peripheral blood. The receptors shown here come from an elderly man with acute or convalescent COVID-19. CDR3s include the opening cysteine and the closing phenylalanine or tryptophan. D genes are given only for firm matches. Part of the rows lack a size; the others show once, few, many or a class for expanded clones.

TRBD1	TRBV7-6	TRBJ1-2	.	TGTGCCAGCAGCTTAAACCTGGGACAGAACTATGGCTACACCTTC	CASSLNLGQNYGYTF
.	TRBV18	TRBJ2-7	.	TGTGCCAGCTCCCCGATCGGGTTTGAGGGGCAGTACTTC	CASSPIGFEGQYF
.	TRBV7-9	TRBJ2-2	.	TGTGCCAGCAGACTTGACAGGCAGAACACCGGGGAGCTGTTTTTT	CASRLDRQNTGELFF
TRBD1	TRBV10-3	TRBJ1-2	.	TGTGCCATCAAACCGGGACAGGGGGCGAAAGATGGCTACACCTTC	CAIKPGQGAKDGYTF
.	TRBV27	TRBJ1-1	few	TGTGCCAGCAGTTTATTTGGCAGGAACACTGAAGCTTTCTTT	CASSLFGRNTEAFF
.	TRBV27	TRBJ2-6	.	TGTGCCAGCAGTCTGCCCGCCAGCTCTGGGGCCAACGTCCTGACTTTC	CASSLPASSGANVLTF
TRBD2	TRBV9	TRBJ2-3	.	TGTGCCAGCAGCGCAGGACTAGCGGGAGATGTAGATACGCAGTATTTT	CASSAGLAGDVDTQYF
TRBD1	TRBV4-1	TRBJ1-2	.	TGCGCCAGCAGCCAAGGACAGGGATTCTCCTATGGCTACACCTTC	CASSQGQGFSYGYTF
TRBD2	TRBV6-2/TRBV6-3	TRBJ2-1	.	TGTGCCAGCAGTTACGGGGGGGTTGGCAATGAGCAGTTCTTC	CASSYGGVGNEQFF
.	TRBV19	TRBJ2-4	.	TGTGCCAGTAGTCCGCCCGCCCCGGGGGTGGGGGCCAAAAACATTCAGTACTTC	CASSPPAPGVGAKNIQYF
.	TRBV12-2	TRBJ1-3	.	TGTGCAAGTCGCTTAGGGGCTCTCTCTGGAAACACCATATATTTT	CASRLGALSGNTIYF
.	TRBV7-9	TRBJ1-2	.	TGTGCCAGCAGCTTAGGCGGACTGTCCTATGGCTACACCTTC	CASSLGGLSYGYTF
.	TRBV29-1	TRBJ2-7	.	TGCAGCGTTGACATAGCGAGAGAGCAGTACTTC	CSVDIAREQYF
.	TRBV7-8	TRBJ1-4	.	TGTGCCAGCAGCCCCGGGGGGCCTACCTTCGAAAAACTGTTTTTT	CASSPGGPTFEKLFF
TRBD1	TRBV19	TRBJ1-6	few	TGTGCCAGTAGTATGGGCAGGGGGTTAGATTCACCCCTCCACTTT	CASSMGRGLDSPLHF
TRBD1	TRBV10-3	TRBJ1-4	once	TGTGCCATCAGTGAGTCGACAGGGGGAAGTGAAAAACTGTTTTTT	CAISESTGGSEKLFF
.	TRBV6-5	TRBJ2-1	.	TGTGCCAGCAGTTACTCCCAGGATGAGCAGTTCTTC	CASSYSQDEQFF
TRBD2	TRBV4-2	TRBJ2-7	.	TGTGCCAGCAGCCAAGTTCTAGCGGGGGATAACGAGCAGTACTTC	CASSQVLAGDNEQYF
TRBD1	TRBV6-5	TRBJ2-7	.	TGTGCCACCGATAGGACAGGGGACTCCTACGAGCAGTACTTC	CATDRTGDSYEQYF
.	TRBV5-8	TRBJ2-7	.	TGTGCCAGCAGCTTGGGGACTGCTTATAACGAGCAGTACTTC	CASSLGTAYNEQYF
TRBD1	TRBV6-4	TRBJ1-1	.	TGTGCCAGCAGTGAAACAGGGGACACTGAAGCTTTCTTT	CASSETGDTEAFF
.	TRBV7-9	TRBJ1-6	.	TGTGCCAGCAGCTTACGGGGGAGCTCCTATAATTCACCCCTCCACTTT	CASSLRGSSYNSPLHF
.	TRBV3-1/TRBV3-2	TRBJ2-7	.	TGTGCCAGCAGCCAAGATGGTCTAGTATACGAGCAGTACTTC	CASSQDGLVYEQYF
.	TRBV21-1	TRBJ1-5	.	TGTGCCAGCACCTCACGGCGTGTCGGGGGGCCCCAGCATTTT	CASTSRRVGGPQHF